The clone carrying this T cell receptor (beta chain) came up many times. Its antigen is unknown. Quantitative barcoded 5'-RACE was used to prepare TCR beta libraries. TCRdb called the 5' RACE reads again in MiXCR, with one record for every CDR3 protein. The sample lists roughly 180,000 distinct CDR3 sequences, roughly 13% occurring once. Trimming pared 6 bases from V and 2 bases from J, leaving 10 bases between. CDR1 and CDR2 (germline): DFQATT, SNEGSKA (reference sequence). The CDR3 covers 12 residues. The data stem from a study of CD8 T cells in ankylosing spondylitis. The study, taken as a whole, reports: Disease-linked clones were reportedly significantly enriched in matched ankylosing spondylitis synovial fluid. Peripheral blood samples showed relatively rare disease-linked clones, and these clones were CD8+.

Sequencing was done on a sample of blood, either unsorted or a sorted T cell fraction (not recorded which). This chain links TRBV20-1 with TRBJ1-2; TRBD1 is a possible D gene (6 bases). This receptor was obtained from a female donor with ankylosing spondylitis or in good health (not recorded which). The chain's CDR3 is CSAHGQNYGYTF. DNA of the CDR3: TGCAGTGCCCATGGACAGAACTATGGCTACACCTTC.